This note documents a single T cell receptor beta chain sequence. CDR3 length: 16 residues. The germline V gene has CDR1 SGDLS and CDR2 YYNGEE. With 4 bases removed from V and 3 bases from J, the gap between germline ends came to 19 bases. These data originate in a study of blood T cell repertoires in COVID-19. Study as a whole: The cDNA or gDNA used as material had been derived from T cells, B-cell-depleted T cells, or PBMCs.

Here immunoSEQ multiplex PCR was the method, and the copy in TCRdb shows in-frame clones only, minus some. The sample lists some 150,000 clones, 81% seen once, with approximately 8.7% in the top ten. Source material: peripheral blood. This chain uses TRBV9 with TRBJ1-2; D remains ambiguous. This clonotype was obtained from a woman aged 55-69 years with active or convalescent COVID-19. CDR3 DNA: TGTGCCAGCAGCTCGTCCGGACGGGGTGAGGACTATGGCTACACCTTC. Its protein is CASSSSGRGEDYGYTF.